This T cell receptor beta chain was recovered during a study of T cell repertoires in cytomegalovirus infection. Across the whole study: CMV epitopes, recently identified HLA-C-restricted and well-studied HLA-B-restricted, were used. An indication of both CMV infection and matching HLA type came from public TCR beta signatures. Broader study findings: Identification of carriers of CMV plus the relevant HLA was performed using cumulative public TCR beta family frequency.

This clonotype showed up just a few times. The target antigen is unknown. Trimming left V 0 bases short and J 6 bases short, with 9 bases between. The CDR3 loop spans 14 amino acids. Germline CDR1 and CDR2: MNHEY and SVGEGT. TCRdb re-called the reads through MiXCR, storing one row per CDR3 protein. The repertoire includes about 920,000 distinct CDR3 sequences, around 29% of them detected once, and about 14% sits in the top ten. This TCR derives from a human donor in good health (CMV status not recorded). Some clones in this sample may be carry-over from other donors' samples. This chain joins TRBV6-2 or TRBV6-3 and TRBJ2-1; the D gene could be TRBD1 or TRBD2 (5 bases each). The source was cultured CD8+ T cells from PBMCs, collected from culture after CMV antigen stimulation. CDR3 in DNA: TGTGCCAGCAGTTACTCCGGGACCCCCAATGAGCAGTTCTTC. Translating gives CASSYSGTPNEQFF.